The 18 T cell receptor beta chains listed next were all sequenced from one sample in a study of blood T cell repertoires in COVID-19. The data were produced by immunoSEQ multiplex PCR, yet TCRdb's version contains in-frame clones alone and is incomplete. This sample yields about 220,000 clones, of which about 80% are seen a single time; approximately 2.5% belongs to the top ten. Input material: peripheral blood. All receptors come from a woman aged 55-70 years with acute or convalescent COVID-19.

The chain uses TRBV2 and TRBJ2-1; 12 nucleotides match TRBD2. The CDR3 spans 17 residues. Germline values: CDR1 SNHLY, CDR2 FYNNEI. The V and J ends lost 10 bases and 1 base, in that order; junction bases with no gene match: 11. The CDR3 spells CATITSGGPYSYNEQFF. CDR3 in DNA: TGTGCCACCATCACTAGCGGGGGGCCCTATTCCTACAATGAGCAGTTCTTC.

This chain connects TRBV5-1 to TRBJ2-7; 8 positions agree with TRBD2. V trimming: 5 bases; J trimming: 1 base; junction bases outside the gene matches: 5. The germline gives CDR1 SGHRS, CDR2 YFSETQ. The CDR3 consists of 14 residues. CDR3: CASSWGLVSYEQYF. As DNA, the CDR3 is TGCGCCAGCAGTTGGGGACTAGTTTCCTACGAGCAGTACTTC.

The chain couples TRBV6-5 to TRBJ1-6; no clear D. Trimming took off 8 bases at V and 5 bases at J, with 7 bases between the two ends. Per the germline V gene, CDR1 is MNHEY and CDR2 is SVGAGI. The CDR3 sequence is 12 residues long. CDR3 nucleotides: TGTGCCAGCCACAACCATAATTCACCCCTCCACTTT. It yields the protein CASHNHNSPLHF.

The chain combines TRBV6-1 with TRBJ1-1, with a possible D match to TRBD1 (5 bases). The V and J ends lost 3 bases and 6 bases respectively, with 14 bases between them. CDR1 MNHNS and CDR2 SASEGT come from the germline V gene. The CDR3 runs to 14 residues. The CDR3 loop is CASSDFRVNAEAFF. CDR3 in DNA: TGTGCCAGCAGTGATTTCAGGGTCAATGCTGAAGCTTTCTTT.

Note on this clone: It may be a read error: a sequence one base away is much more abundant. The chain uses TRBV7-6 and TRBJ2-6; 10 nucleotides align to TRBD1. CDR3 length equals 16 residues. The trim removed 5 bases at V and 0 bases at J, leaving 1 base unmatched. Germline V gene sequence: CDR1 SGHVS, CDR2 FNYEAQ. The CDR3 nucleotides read TGTGCCAGCAGCCGGACAGGGGGCTCTGGGGCCAACGTCCTGACTTTC. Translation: CASSRTGGSGANVLTF.

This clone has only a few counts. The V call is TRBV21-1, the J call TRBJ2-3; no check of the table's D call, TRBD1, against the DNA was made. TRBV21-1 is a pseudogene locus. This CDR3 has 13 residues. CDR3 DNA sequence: TGTGCCAGCTTTACGCATTTCAGGGATACGCAGTATTTT. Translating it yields CASFTHFRDTQYF.

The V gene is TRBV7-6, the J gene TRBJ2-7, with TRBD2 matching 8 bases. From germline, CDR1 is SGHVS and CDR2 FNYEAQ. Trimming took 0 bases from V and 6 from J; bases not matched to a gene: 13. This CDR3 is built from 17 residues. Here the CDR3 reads CASSLAGRGGPSFEQYF. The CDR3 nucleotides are TGTGCCAGCAGCTTAGCGGGACGGGGGGGCCCTTCGTTCGAGCAGTACTTC.

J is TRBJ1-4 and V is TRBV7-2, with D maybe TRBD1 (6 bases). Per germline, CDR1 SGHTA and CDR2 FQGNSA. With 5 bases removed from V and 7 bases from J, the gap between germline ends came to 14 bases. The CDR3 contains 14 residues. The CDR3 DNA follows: TGTGCCAGCAGCATCTCTAGGGGGGGTGAAAAACTGTTTTTT. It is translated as CASSISRGGEKLFF. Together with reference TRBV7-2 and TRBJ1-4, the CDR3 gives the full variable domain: GAGVSQSPSNKVTEKGKDVELRCDPISGHTALYWYRQSLGQGLEFLIYFQGNSAPDKSGLPSDRFSAERTGGSVSTLTIQRTQQEDSAVYLCASSISRGGEKLFFGSGTQLSVL.

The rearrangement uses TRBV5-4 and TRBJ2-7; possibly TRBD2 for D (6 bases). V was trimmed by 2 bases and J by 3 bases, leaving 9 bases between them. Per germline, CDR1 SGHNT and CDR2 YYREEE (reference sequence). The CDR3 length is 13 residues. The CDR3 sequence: CASSFYGGYEQYF. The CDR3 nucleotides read TGTGCCAGCAGCTTCTACGGGGGCTACGAGCAGTACTTC.

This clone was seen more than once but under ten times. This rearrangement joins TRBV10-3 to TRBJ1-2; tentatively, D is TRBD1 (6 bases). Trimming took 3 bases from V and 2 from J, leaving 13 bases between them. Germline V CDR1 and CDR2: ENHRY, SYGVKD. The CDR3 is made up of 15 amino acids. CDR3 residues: CAISEWGGRNYGYTF. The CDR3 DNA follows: TGTGCCATCAGTGAATGGGGGGGGCGCAACTATGGCTACACCTTC.

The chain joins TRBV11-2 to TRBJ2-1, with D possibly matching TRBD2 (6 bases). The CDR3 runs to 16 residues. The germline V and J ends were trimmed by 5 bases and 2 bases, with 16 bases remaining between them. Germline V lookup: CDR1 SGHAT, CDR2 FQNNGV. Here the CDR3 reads CASSPWWGETYNEQFF. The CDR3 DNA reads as TGTGCCAGCAGCCCATGGTGGGGGGAGACCTACAATGAGCAGTTCTTC.

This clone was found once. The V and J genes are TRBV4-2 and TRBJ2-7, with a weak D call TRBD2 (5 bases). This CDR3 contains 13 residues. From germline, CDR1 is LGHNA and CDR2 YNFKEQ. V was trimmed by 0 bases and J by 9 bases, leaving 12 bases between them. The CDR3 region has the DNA TGTGCCAGCAGCCAAGACCTCGGACTGCTGCAGTACTTC. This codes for CASSQDLGLLQYF.

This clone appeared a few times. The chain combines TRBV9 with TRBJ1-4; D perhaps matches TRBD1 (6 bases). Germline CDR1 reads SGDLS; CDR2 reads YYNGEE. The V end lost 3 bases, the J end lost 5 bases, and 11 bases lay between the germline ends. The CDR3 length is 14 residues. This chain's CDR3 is CASSAGQGNEKLFF. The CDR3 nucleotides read TGTGCCAGCAGCGCGGGGCAGGGGAATGAAAAACTGTTTTTT.

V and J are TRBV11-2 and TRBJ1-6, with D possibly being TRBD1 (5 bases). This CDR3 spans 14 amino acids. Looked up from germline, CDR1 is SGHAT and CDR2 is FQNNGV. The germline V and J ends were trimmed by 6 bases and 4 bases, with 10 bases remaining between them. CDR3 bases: TGTGCCAGCAGGCCGGGGGATTATAATTCACCCCTCCACTTT. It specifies CASRPGDYNSPLHF.

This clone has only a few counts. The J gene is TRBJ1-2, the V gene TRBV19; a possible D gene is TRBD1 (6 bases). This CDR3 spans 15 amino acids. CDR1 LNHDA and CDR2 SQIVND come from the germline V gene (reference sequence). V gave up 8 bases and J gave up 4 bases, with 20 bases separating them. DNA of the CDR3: TGTGCCAGTGTGGGGGACTACAGGGAGGGCTATGGCTACACCTTC. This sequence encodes CASVGDYREGYGYTF.

The CDR3 sequence: CASSRGPGQNYGYTF. CDR3 nucleotides: TGCGCCAGCAGCCGCGGACCGGGACAGAACTATGGCTACACCTTC. The chain carries TRBV4-1 and TRBJ1-2; TRBD1 matches 7 bases. The CDR3 extends over 15 amino acids. V lost 4 bases to trimming and J lost 2 bases; unmatched junction nucleotides: 7. Germline-derived CDR1 and CDR2 are MGHRA and YSYEKL.

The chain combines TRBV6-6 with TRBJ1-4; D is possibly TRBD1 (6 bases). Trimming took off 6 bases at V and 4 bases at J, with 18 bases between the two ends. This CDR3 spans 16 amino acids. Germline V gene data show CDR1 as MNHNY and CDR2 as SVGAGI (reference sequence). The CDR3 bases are TGTGCCAGCAGACAGGGCCAAAGTCTCGTTAATGAAAAACTGTTTTTT. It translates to CASRQGQSLVNEKLFF.

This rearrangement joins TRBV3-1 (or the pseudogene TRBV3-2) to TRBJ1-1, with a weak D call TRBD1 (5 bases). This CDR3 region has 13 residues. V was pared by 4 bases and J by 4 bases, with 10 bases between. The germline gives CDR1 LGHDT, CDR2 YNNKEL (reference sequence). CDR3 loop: CASSLREGTEAFF. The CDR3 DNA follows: TGTGCCAGCAGCCTCAGGGAAGGCACTGAAGCTTTCTTT.